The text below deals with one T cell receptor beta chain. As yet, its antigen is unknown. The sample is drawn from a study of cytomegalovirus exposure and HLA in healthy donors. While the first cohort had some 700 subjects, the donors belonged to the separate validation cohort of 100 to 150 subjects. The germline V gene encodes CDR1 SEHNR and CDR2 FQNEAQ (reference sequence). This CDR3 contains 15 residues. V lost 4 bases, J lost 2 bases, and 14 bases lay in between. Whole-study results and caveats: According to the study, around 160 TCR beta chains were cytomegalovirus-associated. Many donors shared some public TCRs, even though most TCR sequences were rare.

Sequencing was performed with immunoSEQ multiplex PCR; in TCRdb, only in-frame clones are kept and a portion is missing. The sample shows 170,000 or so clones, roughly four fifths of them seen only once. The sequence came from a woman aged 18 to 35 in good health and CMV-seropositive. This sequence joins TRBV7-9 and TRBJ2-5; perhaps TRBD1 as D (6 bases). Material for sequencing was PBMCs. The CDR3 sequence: CASSWWTRGQETQYF. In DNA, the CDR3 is TGTGCCAGCAGCTGGTGGACGAGGGGGCAAGAGACCCAGTACTTC.